Below, 32 T cell receptor beta chains from the same sample are listed, as sequenced in a study of technical replicates of blood from a handful of donors. Using immunoSEQ multiplex PCR, the repertoire was profiled, and TCRdb retains in-frame clones only, with some absent. The data show roughly 65,000 clones, roughly 88% seen once. Sequencing was carried out using PBMCs. These TCRs come from a human donor in good health. Some clones in this sample may be carry-over from other donors' samples.

This chain links TRBV2 with TRBJ2-5; 11 positions agree with TRBD2. Germline V gene lookup returns CDR1 SNHLY and CDR2 FYNNEI. The V gene end was trimmed by 4 bases and the J gene end by 2 bases; junction bases not matched to a gene: 6. The CDR3 is 16 amino acids. The CDR3 region is CASSVVAGGIQETQYF. The DNA of the CDR3 is TGTGCCAGCAGTGTTGTAGCGGGAGGGATACAAGAGACCCAGTACTTC.

V is TRBV30 and J is TRBJ1-5, with a tentative D call TRBD1 (5 bases). Germline values: CDR1 GTSNPN, CDR2 SVGIG (reference sequence). Trimming removed 3 bases at V and 2 bases at J, with 11 bases between. The CDR3 is made up of 14 amino acids. This CDR3 reads CAWSQGLRNQPQHF. CDR3 bases: TGTGCCTGGAGCCAGGGACTCCGCAATCAGCCCCAGCATTTT.

The chain uses TRBV7-9 and TRBJ2-7; 8 bases align to TRBD2. This CDR3 spans 15 amino acids. With 5 bases clipped from V and 4 bases from J, the junction kept 10 bases outside the gene matches. CDR1 is SEHNR and CDR2 is FQNEAQ in the germline V gene (reference sequence). CDR3: CASSPAGTRAYEQYF. In DNA, the CDR3 is TGTGCCAGCAGCCCTGCCGGGACTAGAGCGTACGAGCAGTACTTC.

The chain links TRBV2 to TRBJ1-2, with D tentatively TRBD1 (5 bases). Germline values: CDR1 SNHLY, CDR2 FYNNEI. V gave up 9 bases and J gave up 4 bases, with 12 bases separating them. The CDR3 spans 12 residues. In DNA, the CDR3 is TGTGCCAGTGGGGAGGGGCTCTATGGCTACACCTTC. Its translation is CASGEGLYGYTF.

V is TRBV4-3 and J is TRBJ1-2; TRBD1 agrees at 7 bases. CDR1 LGHNA and CDR2 YSLEER come from the germline V gene. The length of the CDR3 is 15 residues. With V trimmed by 0 bases and J by 7 bases, 8 bases remained unmatched. The CDR3 DNA follows: TGCGCCAGCAGCCAAGATTCCCGCACAGGGGTTGGCTACACCTTC. Residues: CASSQDSRTGVGYTF.

The genes are TRBV6-1 and TRBJ1-2; 9 bases are a match to TRBD1. CDR3 size: 15 residues. V trimming: 4 bases; J trimming: 4 bases; junction bases outside the gene matches: 7. CDR1 is MNHNS and CDR2 is SASEGT in the germline V gene. The CDR3 here is CASSALGTGTYGYTF. The DNA for the CDR3 is TGTGCCAGCAGTGCCCTCGGGACAGGGACCTATGGCTACACCTTC.

In its sample, this clone was seen a few times. The chain recombines TRBV5-4 with TRBJ1-6, with 9 bases identical to TRBD1. In germline, CDR1 is SGHNT, CDR2 YYREEE (reference sequence). Unmatched junction bases numbered 5, after V lost 3 bases and J lost 7 bases. This CDR3 has 15 amino acids. CDR3 loop: CASSYAGTGNSPLHF. In DNA form, the CDR3 reads TGTGCCAGCAGCTACGCCGGGACAGGGAATTCACCCCTCCACTTT.

The V gene is TRBV4-3, the J gene TRBJ2-5; D is unclear. Germline assignment: CDR1 LGHNA and CDR2 YSLEER. The length of the CDR3 is 14 residues. The V and J ends lost 4 bases and 1 base respectively, with 10 bases between them. CDR3 in amino acids: CASSRYYSQETQYF. The CDR3 nucleotides are TGCGCCAGCAGCCGATACTATTCCCAAGAGACCCAGTACTTC.

V is TRBV30 and J is TRBJ2-1, with TRBD1 matching 9 bases. The V gene's germline CDR1 is GTSNPN and CDR2 SVGIG (reference sequence). This CDR3 has 15 residues. Losses at the gene ends were 1 base for V and 8 bases for J; bases not matched to a gene: 9. CDR3 in DNA: TGTGCCTGGAGTGCGGGGACAGGGAGCTTTCATGAGCAGTTCTTC. It is translated as CAWSAGTGSFHEQFF.

The chain joins TRBV6-5 to TRBJ2-5; the D gene is possibly TRBD2 (6 bases). There are 13 residues in the CDR3. Trimming cost V 6 bases and J 6 bases, with 14 bases left between them. Germline assignment: CDR1 MNHEY and CDR2 SVGAGI. The CDR3 DNA reads TGTGCCAGCAGGAAGGAGGGTGGAAAGACCCAGTACTTC. Encoded protein: CASRKEGGKTQYF.

This clone has only one observation. The V and J genes are TRBV25-1 and TRBJ2-6; TRBD1 agrees at 8 bases. V shed 4 bases and J 2 bases; nucleotides not matched to a gene: 4. The germline gives CDR1 MGHDK, CDR2 SYGVNS. The CDR3 runs to 16 residues. The DNA of the CDR3 is TGTGCCAGCAGTGGCCAGGGGGCCGCTGGGGCCAACGTCCTGACTTTC. It specifies CASSGQGAAGANVLTF.

This clone has just one count. The rearrangement joins TRBV2 to TRBJ2-4; 12 nucleotides agree with TRBD1. The CDR3 spans 15 residues. Unmatched junction bases numbered 7, after V lost 7 bases and J lost 6 bases. Germline V gene sequence: CDR1 SNHLY, CDR2 FYNNEI. CDR3: CASTPGQGARNIQYF. The CDR3 DNA is TGTGCCAGCACCCCGGGACAGGGGGCGAGAAACATTCAGTACTTC.

This chain connects TRBV13 to TRBJ2-7; D remains ambiguous. CDR3 length equals 14 residues. The ends were cut back, 7 bases at V and 2 bases at J, with 15 bases in the middle. Germline V gene sequence: CDR1 PRHDT, CDR2 FYEKMQ (reference sequence). CDR3: CASTSPRQPYEQYF. CDR3 DNA sequence: TGTGCCAGCACCTCTCCGCGCCAACCCTACGAGCAGTACTTC.

The rearrangement joins TRBV7-9 to TRBJ1-2; TRBD1 agrees at 8 bases. Germline CDR1 is SEHNR and CDR2 is FQNEAQ (reference sequence). The CDR3 contains 14 residues. V was clipped by 3 bases and J by 8 bases; unmatched bases: 8. CDR3 in DNA: TGTGCCAGCAGCTTTGAGGACAGGGAAAACGGCTACACCTTC. Translated: CASSFEDRENGYTF.

The chain has TRBV30 and TRBJ1-6, with 9 bases aligning to TRBD1. The V segment lost 5 bases and the J segment 6 bases; nucleotides outside the gene matches: 8. CDR3 size: 15 residues. CDR1 and CDR2 from the germline V gene are GTSNPN and SVGIG (reference sequence). CDR3 DNA sequence: TGTGCCTGGGCCCGAGGACAGGGGTTTAATTCACCCCTCCACTTT. It encodes CAWARGQGFNSPLHF.

This chain uses TRBV29-1 with TRBJ1-3, with unresolved D. The CDR3 covers 12 residues. The germline V gene has CDR1 SQVTM and CDR2 ANQGSEA. The V end was cut by 3 bases, the J end by 0 bases, with 3 bases between. CDR3 DNA: TGCAGCGTTGAGAGCTCTGGAAACACCATATATTTT. Its translation: CSVESSGNTIYF.

The chain uses TRBV6-1 and TRBJ2-7, with TRBD2 identical over 9 bases. Germline lookup yields CDR1 MNHNS and CDR2 SASEGT. The V segment lost 5 bases and the J segment 3 bases; nucleotides outside the gene matches: 5. This CDR3 is 14 amino acids long. CDR3 sequence reads: CASSTAGGGYEQYF. In DNA form, the CDR3 reads TGTGCCAGCAGTACCGCGGGGGGGGGCTACGAGCAGTACTTC.

This sequence joins TRBV30 and TRBJ1-1, with 7 bases lining up with TRBD1. The V gene end was trimmed by 1 base and the J gene end by 5 bases; junction bases not matched to a gene: 4. CDR1 and CDR2 (germline): GTSNPN, SVGIG (reference sequence). This CDR3 spans 13 amino acids. The CDR3: CAWSGGGRTEAFF. The CDR3, as DNA: TGTGCCTGGAGTGGAGGGGGCCGGACTGAAGCTTTCTTT.

The chain links TRBV19 to TRBJ2-3, with a tentative D call TRBD2 (6 bases). This CDR3 spans 14 amino acids. Trimming took 7 bases from V and 6 from J, leaving 17 bases between them. CDR1 is LNHDA and CDR2 is SQIVND in the germline V gene (reference sequence). In DNA, the CDR3 is TGTGCCAGTATGGAGGGAGCCCTAGGGGATACGCAGTATTTT. It translates to CASMEGALGDTQYF.

This clone was counted between two and nine times. The chain carries TRBV9 and TRBJ2-3; D may be TRBD2 (7 bases). The length of the CDR3 is 17 residues. With 2 bases removed from V and 0 bases from J, the gap between germline ends came to 16 bases. The germline V gene encodes CDR1 SGDLS and CDR2 YYNGEE. As DNA, the CDR3 is TGTGCCAGCAGCGTGGAGGGGGGGCCTTATAGCACAGATACGCAGTATTTT. Amino acid sequence: CASSVEGGPYSTDTQYF.

The chain uses TRBV2 and TRBJ2-3, with TRBD2 matching 11 bases. This CDR3 contains 15 residues. Losses at the gene ends were 6 bases for V and 6 bases for J; bases not matched to a gene: 8. In germline, CDR1 is SNHLY, CDR2 FYNNEI. This CDR3 reads CASRLDSGGADTQYF. The CDR3 bases are TGTGCCAGCAGATTAGATAGCGGGGGGGCCGATACGCAGTATTTT.

The chain carries TRBV2 and TRBJ2-2; 8 nucleotides agree with TRBD1. The CDR3 has 14 amino acids. V gave up 7 bases and J gave up 5 bases; unmatched junction bases: 6. Germline V gene sequence: CDR1 SNHLY, CDR2 FYNNEI. The DNA of the CDR3 is TGTGCCAGCACCGGACAGGGAAGGACCGGGGAGCTGTTTTTT. Translated, it gives CASTGQGRTGELFF.

The chain uses TRBV4-3 and TRBJ1-2, with TRBD1 matching 11 bases. J gave up 7 bases and V 0 bases, and 4 bases lay outside the gene matches. There are 15 residues in the CDR3. Germline V gives CDR1 LGHNA, CDR2 YSLEER. The CDR3 reads CASSQEGQGAGGYTF. The CDR3 DNA reads TGCGCCAGCAGCCAAGAAGGACAGGGGGCTGGTGGCTACACCTTC.

The chain recombines TRBV19 with TRBJ2-1, with D unclear. CDR1 LNHDA and CDR2 SQIVND come from the germline V gene (reference sequence). V was cut by 6 bases and J by 4 bases, with 10 bases left in between. The CDR3 is 13 residues long. The CDR3 reads CASSGYVYNEQFF. As DNA, the CDR3 is TGTGCCAGTAGCGGGTACGTATACAATGAGCAGTTCTTC.

This rearrangement joins TRBV7-2 to TRBJ1-5, with D possibly matching TRBD1 (5 bases). There are 16 residues in the CDR3. Germline CDR1 SGHTA, CDR2 FQGNSA. V lost 5 bases and J 6 bases, leaving 20 bases between the germline ends. The CDR3 region has the DNA TGTGCCAGCAGCCCAGGGAGAGGGTTGGGGGGTCAGCCCCAGCATTTT. This translates into CASSPGRGLGGQPQHF.

The rearrangement uses TRBV7-6 and TRBJ2-5; D might be TRBD1 (5 bases). CDR3 size: 15 residues. V lost 2 bases, J lost 1 base, and 11 bases lay in between. Germline assignment: CDR1 SGHVS and CDR2 FNYEAQ. CDR3 DNA: TGTGCCAGCAGCTTAAAAGCAGGGTTCCAAGAGACCCAGTACTTC. It encodes CASSLKAGFQETQYF.

The rearrangement uses TRBV13 and TRBJ2-3; TRBD2 agrees at 8 bases. Germline V gene sequence: CDR1 PRHDT, CDR2 FYEKMQ (reference sequence). Trimming cost V 4 bases and J 3 bases; bases outside gene matches: 6. The CDR3 spans 15 residues. CDR3 DNA sequence: TGTGCCAGCAGCTCCCAAGCGGGAGCGACAGATACGCAGTATTTT. Its translation: CASSSQAGATDTQYF.

This rearrangement joins TRBV29-1 to TRBJ1-1; weak D call: TRBD1 (5 bases). V lost 5 bases and J lost 1, with 11 bases in between. This CDR3 has 13 amino acids. CDR1 is SQVTM, CDR2 ANQGSEA, per germline. The CDR3 sequence: CSVLRGPNTEAFF. The CDR3 region has the DNA TGCAGCGTTTTAAGGGGTCCGAACACTGAAGCTTTCTTT. Drawing the rest from reference TRBV29-1 and TRBJ1-1, the complete variable domain is SAVISQKPSRDICQRGTSLTIQCQVDSQVTMMFWYRQQPGQSLTLIATANQGSEATYESGFVIDKFPISRPNLTFSTLTVSNMSPEDSSIYLCSVLRGPNTEAFFGQGTRLTVV.

The chain carries TRBV7-2 and TRBJ2-2; 7 nucleotides match TRBD2. The CDR3 covers 19 residues. Trimming removed 1 base from V and 3 bases from J; junction bases left unmatched: 14. Germline CDR1 is SGHTA and CDR2 is FQGNSA. CDR3 protein: CASSLDLRGSLLYTGELFF. The CDR3 DNA follows: TGTGCCAGCAGCTTAGATTTGCGGGGGTCCCTTTTGTACACCGGGGAGCTGTTTTTT.

The chain employs TRBV7-2 and TRBJ2-1; 8 positions agree with TRBD2. CDR1 is SGHTA and CDR2 is FQGNSA in the germline V gene. V shed 1 base, J shed 5 bases, and the junction held 7 bases outside the gene matches. The CDR3 totals 16 residues. DNA for the CDR3: TGTGCCAGCAGCTTAGTGGGACGGGGGGGCGACAATGAGCAGTTCTTC. Encoded protein: CASSLVGRGGDNEQFF. Full variable domain (outside the CDR3, taken from reference TRBV7-2 and TRBJ2-1): GAGVSQSPSNKVTEKGKDVELRCDPISGHTALYWYRQSLGQGLEFLIYFQGNSAPDKSGLPSDRFSAERTGGSVSTLTIQRTQQEDSAVYLCASSLVGRGGDNEQFFGPGTRLTVL.

In its sample, this clone was seen once. The chain uses TRBV6-6 and TRBJ1-3, with a weak D call TRBD1 (6 bases). There are 16 residues in the CDR3. Germline-derived CDR1 and CDR2 are MNHNY and SVGAGI (reference sequence). V lost 4 bases and J lost 3, with 16 bases in between. CDR3 region: CASSSAGGAGGNTIYF. The CDR3 nucleotides read TGTGCCAGCAGTTCCGCGGGGGGCGCAGGTGGAAACACCATATATTTT.

The V call is TRBV15, the J call TRBJ1-3; no firm D call. V gave up 0 bases and J gave up 0 bases, with 9 bases separating them. The CDR3 is 16 amino acids. Per the germline V gene, CDR1 is LNHNV and CDR2 is YYDKDF (reference sequence). The CDR3 region has the DNA TGTGCCACCAGCAGAGATCGCCAGGACTCTGGAAACACCATATATTTT. It specifies CATSRDRQDSGNTIYF.